This T cell receptor (beta chain) was sequenced in a study of human T cells and chemical hapten exposure. In the study overall: Upper-back patch tests with 0.01% DPC were read at 6 days. Alopecia areata, totalis or universalis was found in mostly female patients. Study observations and caveats: Expanded TCRs showed more large CDR3 clusters than pre-sensitization or healthy control sets.

This CDR3 is 12 amino acids long. Trimming stripped 3 bases from V and 6 bases from J, with 8 bases between. Per germline, CDR1 KGHDR and CDR2 SFDVKD. TCRdb re-derived calls from the RACE reads in MiXCR, one entry per CDR3 protein. The table has fewer than 55,000 distinct CDR3 sequences, 9% to 10% seen once. This clonotype was counted many times. The antigen remains undetermined. Indicated time point: patch test 3, about 24 weeks after DPC sensitization. Treatment: therapeutic diphenylcyclopropenone sensitization with weekly scalp DPC. Alopecia patients, 18 to 70 years old and DPC-suitable, served as donors.

The source is a woman aged 40 to 50 with alopecia areata. Some clones in this sample may be carry-over from other donors' samples. The sequenced sample was whole blood, obtained in connection with sensitization to the hapten diphenylcyclopropenone (DPC). The chain recombines TRBV24-1 with TRBJ2-7; possibly TRBD1 for D (6 bases). The CDR3 loop is CATSDRGGEQYF. The DNA for the CDR3 is TGTGCCACCAGTGATCGAGGGGGCGAGCAGTACTTC.